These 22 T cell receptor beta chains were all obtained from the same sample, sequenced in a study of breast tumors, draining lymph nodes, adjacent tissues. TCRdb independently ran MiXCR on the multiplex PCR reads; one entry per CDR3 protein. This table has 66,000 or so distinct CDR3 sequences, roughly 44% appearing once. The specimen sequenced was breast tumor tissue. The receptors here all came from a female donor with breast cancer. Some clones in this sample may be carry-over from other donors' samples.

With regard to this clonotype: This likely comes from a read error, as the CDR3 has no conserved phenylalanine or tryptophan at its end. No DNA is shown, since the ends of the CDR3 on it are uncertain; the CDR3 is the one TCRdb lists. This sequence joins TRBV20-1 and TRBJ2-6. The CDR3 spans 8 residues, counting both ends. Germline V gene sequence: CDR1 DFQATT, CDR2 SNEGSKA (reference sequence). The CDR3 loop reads CSARGRTS.

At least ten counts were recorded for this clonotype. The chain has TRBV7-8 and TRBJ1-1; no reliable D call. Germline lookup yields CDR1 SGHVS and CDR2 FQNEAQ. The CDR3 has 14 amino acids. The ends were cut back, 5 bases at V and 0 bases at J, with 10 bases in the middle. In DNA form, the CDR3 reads TGTGCCAGCAGCGGGTCAACGGTGAACACTGAAGCTTTCTTT. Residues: CASSGSTVNTEAFF.

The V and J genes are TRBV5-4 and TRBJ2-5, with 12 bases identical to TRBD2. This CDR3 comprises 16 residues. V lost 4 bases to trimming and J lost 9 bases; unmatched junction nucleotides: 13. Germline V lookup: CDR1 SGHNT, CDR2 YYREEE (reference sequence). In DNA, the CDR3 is TGTGCCAGCAGCCCAAGGACTAGCGGGGTACGCTTGGCCCAGTACTTC. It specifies CASSPRTSGVRLAQYF.

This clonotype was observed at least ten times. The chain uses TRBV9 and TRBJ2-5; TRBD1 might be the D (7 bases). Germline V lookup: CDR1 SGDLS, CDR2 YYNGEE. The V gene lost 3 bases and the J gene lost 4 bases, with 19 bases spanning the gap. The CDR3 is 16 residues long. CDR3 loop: CASSASFQGGRETQYF. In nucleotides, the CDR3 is TGTGCCAGCAGCGCATCTTTCCAGGGGGGACGAGAGACCCAGTACTTC.

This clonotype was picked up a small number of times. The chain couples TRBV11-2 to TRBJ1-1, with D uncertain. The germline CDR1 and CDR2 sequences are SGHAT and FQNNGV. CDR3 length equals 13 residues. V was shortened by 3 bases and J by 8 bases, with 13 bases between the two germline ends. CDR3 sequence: CASSFDPGSEAFF. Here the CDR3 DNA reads TGTGCCAGCAGCTTTGACCCGGGATCGGAAGCTTTCTTT.

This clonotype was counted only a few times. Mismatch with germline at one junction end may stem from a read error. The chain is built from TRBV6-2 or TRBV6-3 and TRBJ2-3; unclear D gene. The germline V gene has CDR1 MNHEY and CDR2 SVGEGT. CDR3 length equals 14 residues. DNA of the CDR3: TGTGCCAGCAGTCACTCGGTTAGCACAGATACGCAGTATTTT. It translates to CASSHSVSTDTQYF.

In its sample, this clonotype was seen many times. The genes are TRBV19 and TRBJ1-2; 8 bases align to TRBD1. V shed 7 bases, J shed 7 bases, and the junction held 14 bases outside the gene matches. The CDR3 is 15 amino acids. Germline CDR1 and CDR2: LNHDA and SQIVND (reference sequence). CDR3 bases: TGTGCCAGTAAATCCCAGGGACAGGAGGCGTTTGGCTACACCTTC. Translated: CASKSQGQEAFGYTF.

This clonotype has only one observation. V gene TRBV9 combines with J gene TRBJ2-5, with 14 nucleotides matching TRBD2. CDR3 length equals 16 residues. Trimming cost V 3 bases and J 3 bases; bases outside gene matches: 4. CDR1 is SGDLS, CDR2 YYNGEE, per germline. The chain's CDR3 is CASSETGLAGEETQYF. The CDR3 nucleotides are TGTGCCAGCAGCGAGACGGGACTAGCGGGAGAAGAGACCCAGTACTTC.

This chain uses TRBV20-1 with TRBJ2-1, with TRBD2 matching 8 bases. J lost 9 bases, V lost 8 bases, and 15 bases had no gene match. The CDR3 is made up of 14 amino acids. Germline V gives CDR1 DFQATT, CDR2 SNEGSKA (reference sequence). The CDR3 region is CSTVAGLGVTEQFF. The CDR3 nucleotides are TGCAGTACTGTAGCGGGACTAGGGGTTACTGAGCAGTTCTTC.

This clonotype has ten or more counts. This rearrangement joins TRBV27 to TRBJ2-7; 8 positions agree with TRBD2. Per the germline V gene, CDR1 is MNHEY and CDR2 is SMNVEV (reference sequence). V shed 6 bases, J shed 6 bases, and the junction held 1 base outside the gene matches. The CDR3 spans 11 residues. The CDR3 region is CASRGTSEQYF. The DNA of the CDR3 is TGTGCCAGCAGGGGGACTAGCGAGCAGTACTTC.

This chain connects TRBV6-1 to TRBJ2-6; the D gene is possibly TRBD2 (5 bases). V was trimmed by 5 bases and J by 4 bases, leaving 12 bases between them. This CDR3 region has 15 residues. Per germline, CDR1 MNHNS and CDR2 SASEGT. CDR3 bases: TGTGCCAGCAGTAAGACGATAGCGGGGGCCAACGTCCTGACTTTC. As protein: CASSKTIAGANVLTF.

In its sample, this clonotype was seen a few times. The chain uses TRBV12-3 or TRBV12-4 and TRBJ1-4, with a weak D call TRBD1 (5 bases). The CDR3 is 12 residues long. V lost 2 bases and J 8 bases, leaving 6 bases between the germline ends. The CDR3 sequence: CASSLRGEKLFF. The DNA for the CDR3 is TGTGCCAGCAGTTTAAGGGGAGAAAAACTGTTTTTT.

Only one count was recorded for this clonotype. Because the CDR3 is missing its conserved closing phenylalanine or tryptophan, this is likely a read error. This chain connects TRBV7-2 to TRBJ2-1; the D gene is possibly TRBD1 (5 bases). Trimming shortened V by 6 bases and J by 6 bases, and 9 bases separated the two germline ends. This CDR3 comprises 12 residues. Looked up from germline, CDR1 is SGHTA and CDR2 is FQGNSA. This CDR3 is CASSRQSNEQFL. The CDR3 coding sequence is TGTGCCAGCAGTAGACAGAGCAATGAGCAGTTCCTC.

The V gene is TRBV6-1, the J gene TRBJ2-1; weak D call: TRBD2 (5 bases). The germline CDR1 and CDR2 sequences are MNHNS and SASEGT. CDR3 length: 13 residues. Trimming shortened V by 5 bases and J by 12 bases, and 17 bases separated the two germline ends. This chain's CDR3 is CASSYGEGSGQFF. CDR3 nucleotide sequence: TGTGCCAGCAGTTACGGGGAAGGGAGTGGGCAGTTCTTC.

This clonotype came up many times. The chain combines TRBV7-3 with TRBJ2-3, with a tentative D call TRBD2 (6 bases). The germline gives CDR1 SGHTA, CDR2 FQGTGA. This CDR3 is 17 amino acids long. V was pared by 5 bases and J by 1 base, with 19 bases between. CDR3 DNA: TGTGCCAGCAGCCCCGGTCGGCCCGGCGGGGGCACAGATACGCAGTATTTT. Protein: CASSPGRPGGGTDTQYF.

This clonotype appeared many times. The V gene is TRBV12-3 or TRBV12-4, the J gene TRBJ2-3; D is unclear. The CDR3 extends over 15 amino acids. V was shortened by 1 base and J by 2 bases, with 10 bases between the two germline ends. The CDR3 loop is CASSLVAYNTDTQYF. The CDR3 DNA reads TGTGCCAGCAGTTTAGTGGCCTACAACACAGATACGCAGTATTTT.

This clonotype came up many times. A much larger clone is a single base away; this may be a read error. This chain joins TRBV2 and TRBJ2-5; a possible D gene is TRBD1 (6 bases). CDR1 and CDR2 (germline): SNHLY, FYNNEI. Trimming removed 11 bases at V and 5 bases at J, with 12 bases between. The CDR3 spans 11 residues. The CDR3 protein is CALGAEETQYF. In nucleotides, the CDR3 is TGTGCCTTGGGGGCAGAGGAGACCCAGTACTTC.

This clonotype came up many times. CDR3 sequence (DNA): TGTGCAAGTCAATCGCGACAGGGAAACTCCGAGCAGTACTTC. Translating gives CASQSRQGNSEQYF. The rearrangement links TRBV12-2 to TRBJ2-7; TRBD1 was called by the table and not checked on the DNA. TRBV12-2 corresponds to a pseudogene. The CDR3 runs to 14 residues.

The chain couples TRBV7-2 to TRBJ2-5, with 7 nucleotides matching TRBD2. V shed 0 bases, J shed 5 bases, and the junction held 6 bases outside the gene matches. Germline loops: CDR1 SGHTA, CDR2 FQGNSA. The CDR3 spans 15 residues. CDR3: CASSLAGGPSETQYF. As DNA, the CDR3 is TGTGCCAGCAGCTTAGCGGGAGGGCCCTCGGAGACCCAGTACTTC.

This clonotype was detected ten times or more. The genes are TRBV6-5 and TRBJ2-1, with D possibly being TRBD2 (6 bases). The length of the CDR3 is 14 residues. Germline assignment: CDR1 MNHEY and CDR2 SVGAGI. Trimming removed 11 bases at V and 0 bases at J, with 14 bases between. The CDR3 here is CASRAGSSYNEQFF. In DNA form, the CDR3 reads TGTGCCTCTCGGGCGGGGAGCTCCTACAATGAGCAGTTCTTC.

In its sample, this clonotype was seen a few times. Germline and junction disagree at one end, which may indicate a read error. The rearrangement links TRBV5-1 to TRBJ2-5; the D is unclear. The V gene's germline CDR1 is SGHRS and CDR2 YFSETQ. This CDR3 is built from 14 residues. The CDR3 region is CASSSWLAQDTQYF. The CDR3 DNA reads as TGCGCCAGCAGCTCTTGGTTGGCCCAAGACACCCAGTACTTC.

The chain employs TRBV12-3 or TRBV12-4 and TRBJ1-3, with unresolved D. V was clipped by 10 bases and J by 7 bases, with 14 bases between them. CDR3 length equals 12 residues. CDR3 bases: TGTGCCAACGAACTCTATGGGAACACCATATATTTT. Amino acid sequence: CANELYGNTIYF.